What follows are 21 T cell receptor beta chains derived from one specimen sequenced in a study of shared clonotypes between healthy human individuals. Data came from immunoSEQ multiplex PCR; TCRdb stores just in-frame clones and leaves some out. Of around 530,000 clones listed, around 78% are singletons. Sequencing used PBMCs. The receptors shown here come from a woman between 35 and 50 years old in good health. Some clones in this sample may be carry-over from other donors' samples.

This clone was counted a single time. This sequence joins TRBV6-5 and TRBJ1-1, with TRBD1 as a possible D gene (5 bases). The V gene lost 5 bases and the J gene lost 7 bases, with 17 bases spanning the gap. Looked up from germline, CDR1 is MNHEY and CDR2 is SVGAGI. This CDR3 is 14 amino acids long. CDR3 sequence reads: CASSRGTIGGEAFF. CDR3 nucleotide sequence: TGTGCCAGCAGTCGGGGGACGATTGGTGGTGAAGCTTTCTTT.

With regard to this clone: Different DNA sequences within this sample yield the same CDR3. The V call is TRBV5-1, the J call TRBJ2-7; weak D call: TRBD2 (6 bases). The germline CDR1 and CDR2 sequences are SGHRS and YFSETQ. Trimming pared 2 bases from V and 4 bases from J, leaving 13 bases between. This CDR3 comprises 14 residues. CDR3 region: CASSLAGQGYEQYF. The CDR3 region has the DNA TGCGCCAGCAGCTTAGCGGGCCAAGGTTACGAGCAGTACTTC.

The chain employs TRBV25-1 and TRBJ1-1; tentatively, D is TRBD1 (6 bases). There are 14 residues in the CDR3. V was pared by 5 bases and J by 0 bases, with 10 bases between. Germline lookup yields CDR1 MGHDK and CDR2 SYGVNS. The CDR3 here is CASSNRAMNTEAFF. The CDR3 nucleotides are TGTGCCAGCAGTAACAGGGCAATGAACACTGAAGCTTTCTTT.

This clone was seen just once. The gene calls are TRBV2 and TRBJ2-7; D ambiguous. Trimming removed 6 bases at V and 2 bases at J, with 5 bases between. The length of the CDR3 is 11 residues. In germline, CDR1 is SNHLY, CDR2 FYNNEI. CDR3 DNA sequence: TGTGCCAGCAGCCCCGCCTACGAGCAGTACTTC. It translates to CASSPAYEQYF.

This chain uses TRBV2 with TRBJ2-7; TRBD2 might be the D (5 bases). The CDR3 loop spans 14 amino acids. Germline-derived CDR1 and CDR2 are SNHLY and FYNNEI. V was clipped by 5 bases and J by 0 bases, with 11 bases between them. The CDR3 region has the DNA TGTGCCAGCAGTCTCTCGGAGGCCTCCTACGAGCAGTACTTC. Its translation is CASSLSEASYEQYF.

The chain couples TRBV30 to TRBJ1-2; D possibly corresponds to TRBD1 (6 bases). Trimming removed 5 bases from V and 5 bases from J, with 12 bases in between. CDR1 and CDR2 from the germline V gene are GTSNPN and SVGIG (reference sequence). The CDR3 has 12 amino acids. CDR3 DNA: TGTGCCTGGGACCTGACAGGTTATGGCTACACCTTC. Translating gives CAWDLTGYGYTF.

J is TRBJ2-2 and V is TRBV5-1; 9 nucleotides align to TRBD2. Trimming took 4 bases from V and 2 from J; bases not matched to a gene: 3. Germline V gene data show CDR1 as SGHRS and CDR2 as YFSETQ. There are 15 residues in the CDR3. The DNA for the CDR3 is TGCGCCAGCAGCGTACTAGCGGGTAACACCGGGGAGCTGTTTTTT. It is translated as CASSVLAGNTGELFF.

In this sample, this clone turned up once. This chain connects TRBV4-2 to TRBJ2-2; TRBD1 aligns across 8 bases. Germline CDR1 and CDR2: LGHNA and YNFKEQ. V lost 1 base, J lost 4 bases, and 5 bases stayed unmatched. CDR3 size: 16 residues. DNA for the CDR3: TGTGCCAGCAGCCAAGGCAGAGACAGGGGCACCGGGGAGCTGTTTTTT. The encoded protein is CASSQGRDRGTGELFF.

This rearrangement joins TRBV7-9 to TRBJ2-1; D remains ambiguous. V lost 2 bases and J 0 bases, leaving 5 bases between the germline ends. This CDR3 region has 14 residues. Germline CDR1 is SEHNR and CDR2 is FQNEAQ (reference sequence). The CDR3 sequence: CASSLTSSYNEQFF. CDR3 DNA: TGTGCCAGCAGCTTAACGAGCTCCTACAATGAGCAGTTCTTC.

This chain uses TRBV27 with TRBJ2-2, with D possibly matching TRBD2 (6 bases). This CDR3 has 16 amino acids. Trimming removed 5 bases from V and 6 bases from J, with 19 bases in between. Germline loops: CDR1 MNHEY, CDR2 SMNVEV (reference sequence). The CDR3 DNA follows: TGTGCCAGCAGTCCCCTCTCCCCGACTAGTTCCGGGGAGCTGTTTTTT. Protein sequence: CASSPLSPTSSGELFF.

The rearrangement uses TRBV18 and TRBJ2-1; 11 bases map to TRBD2. The V gene end was trimmed by 5 bases and the J gene end by 6 bases; junction bases not matched to a gene: 6. CDR1 is KGHSH and CDR2 is LQKENI in the germline V gene. This CDR3 is 15 amino acids long. The CDR3 nucleotides read TGTGCCAGCTCAAGCGGGACTAGCGGCACCAATGAGCAGTTCTTC. This encodes CASSSGTSGTNEQFF.

The CDR3 region is CASSLRSGDYGYTF. Written as DNA, the CDR3 is TGCGCCAGCAGCCTCAGGAGTGGGGACTATGGCTACACCTTC. This chain links TRBV5-1 with TRBJ1-2; D uncertain. Germline CDR1 SGHRS, CDR2 YFSETQ. CDR3 length equals 14 residues. Trimming removed 4 bases at V and 3 bases at J, with 13 bases between.

With regard to this clone: This sample also contains other DNA sequences that code for the same CDR3. The CDR3 DNA follows: TGCGCCAGCAGCTTGGGGGACAGCTACAATGAGCAGTTCTTC. Translating it yields CASSLGDSYNEQFF. V is TRBV5-1 and J is TRBJ2-1, with 7 bases fitting TRBD1. This CDR3 contains 14 residues. Trimming removed 0 bases from V and 3 bases from J; junction bases left unmatched: 0. Looked up from germline, CDR1 is SGHRS and CDR2 is YFSETQ.

This clone has ten or more counts. V usage is TRBV5-1 and J usage is TRBJ2-3; TRBD2 matches at 10 bases. The CDR3 loop spans 15 amino acids. After removal of 5 bases from V and 5 bases from J, the junction contained 8 bases not matched to a gene. The germline gives CDR1 SGHRS, CDR2 YFSETQ. DNA for the CDR3: TGCGCCAGCAGAGGAGCGGGAGGGCCCGGAGATACGCAGTATTTT. This encodes CASRGAGGPGDTQYF.

This clone is a singleton in its sample. The V gene is TRBV7-9, the J gene TRBJ2-1; D might be TRBD2 (5 bases). The CDR3 is 15 amino acids. Germline CDR1 is SEHNR and CDR2 is FQNEAQ (reference sequence). Trimming stripped 1 base from V and 8 bases from J, with 15 bases between. The CDR3, as DNA: TGTGCCAGCAGCTTAGACCCACGGGGTAACTATGAGCAGTTCTTC. Translated, it gives CASSLDPRGNYEQFF.

The gene calls are TRBV25-1 and TRBJ1-5; D remains unclear. This CDR3 comprises 13 residues. Trimming removed 3 bases from V and 7 bases from J, with 10 bases in between. The germline V gene has CDR1 MGHDK and CDR2 SYGVNS. The CDR3 is CASSDPGGQPQHF. DNA for the CDR3: TGTGCCAGCAGTGACCCCGGAGGCCAGCCCCAGCATTTT.

The rearrangement joins TRBV2 to TRBJ2-2; 7 positions match TRBD2. V shed 5 bases and J 6 bases; nucleotides not matched to a gene: 15. Per the germline V gene, CDR1 is SNHLY and CDR2 is FYNNEI. This CDR3 spans 17 amino acids. CDR3 protein: CASSPREGQLRAGELFF. CDR3 nucleotide sequence: TGTGCCAGCAGTCCGAGGGAGGGCCAGTTGAGAGCCGGGGAGCTGTTTTTT. Looking up the rest from reference TRBV2 and TRBJ2-2 gives the full variable domain: EPEVTQTPSHQVTQMGQEVILRCVPISNHLYFYWYRQILGQKVEFLVSFYNNEISEKSEIFDDQFSVERPDGSNFTLKIRSTKLEDSAMYFCASSPREGQLRAGELFFGEGSRLTVL.

The chain uses TRBV7-3 and TRBJ2-7, with a tentative D call TRBD2 (6 bases). The CDR3 runs 12 residues. Trimming shortened V by 5 bases and J by 5 bases, and 10 bases separated the two germline ends. Germline CDR1 is SGHTA and CDR2 is FQGTGA. The CDR3 region is CASSNGGHEQYF. The CDR3 DNA sequence: TGTGCCAGCAGCAACGGGGGTCACGAGCAGTACTTC.

This chain links TRBV18 with TRBJ2-1; 10 bases agree with TRBD1. Unmatched junction bases numbered 4, after V lost 1 base and J lost 4 bases. Germline V gene data show CDR1 as KGHSH and CDR2 as LQKENI. The CDR3 has 16 residues. The CDR3 DNA is TGTGCCAGCTCACCACGGGGACAGGGGCCGTACAATGAGCAGTTCTTC. Translated, it gives CASSPRGQGPYNEQFF.

The gene calls are TRBV7-2 and TRBJ1-4, with D possibly TRBD1 on 6 matching bases. The CDR3 runs 16 residues. The ends were cut back, 2 bases at V and 8 bases at J, with 18 bases in the middle. Germline CDR1 is SGHTA and CDR2 is FQGNSA. In nucleotides, the CDR3 is TGTGCCAGCAGCTTATTCGGAGGGGGGCGCACGGAAAAACTGTTTTTT. It specifies CASSLFGGGRTEKLFF.

The V gene is TRBV28, the J gene TRBJ2-7, with 12 bases lining up with TRBD1. Germline-derived CDR1 and CDR2 are MDHEN and SYDVKM. Trimming took 3 bases from V and 13 from J; bases not matched to a gene: 10. The CDR3 is 14 residues long. CDR3 in amino acids: CASSLGTGTGGEYF. CDR3 nucleotide sequence: TGTGCCAGCAGTTTGGGAACCGGGACAGGGGGCGAATACTTC.